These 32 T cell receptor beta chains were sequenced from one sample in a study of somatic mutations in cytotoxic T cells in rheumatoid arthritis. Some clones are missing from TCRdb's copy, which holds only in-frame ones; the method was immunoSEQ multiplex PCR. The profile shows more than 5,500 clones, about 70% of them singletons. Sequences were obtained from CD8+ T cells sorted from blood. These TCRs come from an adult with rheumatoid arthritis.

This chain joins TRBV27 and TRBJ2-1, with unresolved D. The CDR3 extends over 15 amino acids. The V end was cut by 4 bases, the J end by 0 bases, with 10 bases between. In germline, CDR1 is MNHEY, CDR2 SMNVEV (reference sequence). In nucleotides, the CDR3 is TGTGCCAGCAGTTCACGGGCGAGCTCCTACAATGAGCAGTTCTTC. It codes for CASSSRASSYNEQFF.

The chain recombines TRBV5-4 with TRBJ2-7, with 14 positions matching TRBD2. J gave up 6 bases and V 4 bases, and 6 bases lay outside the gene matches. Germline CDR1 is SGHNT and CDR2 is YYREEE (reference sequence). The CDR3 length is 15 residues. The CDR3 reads CASSRQGLAGVEQYF. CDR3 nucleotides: TGTGCCAGCAGCCGGCAGGGACTAGCGGGAGTCGAGCAGTACTTC.

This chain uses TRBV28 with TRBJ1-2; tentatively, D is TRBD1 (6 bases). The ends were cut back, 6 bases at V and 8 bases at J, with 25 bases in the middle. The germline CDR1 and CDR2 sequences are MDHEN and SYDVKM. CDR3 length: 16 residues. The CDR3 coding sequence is TGTGCCAGCAGCCCGGGGAGGGCCAGGGGAAAGTTGGGCTACACCTTC. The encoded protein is CASSPGRARGKLGYTF.

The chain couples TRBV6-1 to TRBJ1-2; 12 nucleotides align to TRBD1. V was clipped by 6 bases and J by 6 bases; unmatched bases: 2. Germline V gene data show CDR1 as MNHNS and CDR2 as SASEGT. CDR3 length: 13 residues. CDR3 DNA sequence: TGTGCCAGCAGGGGGACAGGGGGCGATGGCTACACCTTC. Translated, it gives CASRGTGGDGYTF.

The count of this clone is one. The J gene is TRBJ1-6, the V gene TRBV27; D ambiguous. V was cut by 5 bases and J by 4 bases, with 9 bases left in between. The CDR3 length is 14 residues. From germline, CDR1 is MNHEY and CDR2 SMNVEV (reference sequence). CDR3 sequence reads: CASSTRQYNSPLHF. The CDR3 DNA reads TGTGCCAGCAGTACCCGACAATATAATTCACCCCTCCACTTT.

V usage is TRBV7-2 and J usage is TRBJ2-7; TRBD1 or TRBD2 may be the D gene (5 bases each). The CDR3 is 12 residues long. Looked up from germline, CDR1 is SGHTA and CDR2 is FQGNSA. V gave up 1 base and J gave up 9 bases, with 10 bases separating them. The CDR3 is CASSLGRDGQYF. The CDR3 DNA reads TGTGCCAGCAGCTTAGGCAGGGACGGGCAGTACTTC.

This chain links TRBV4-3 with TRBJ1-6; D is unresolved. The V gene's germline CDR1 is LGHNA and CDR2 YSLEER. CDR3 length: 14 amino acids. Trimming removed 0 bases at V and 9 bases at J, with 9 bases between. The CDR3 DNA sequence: TGCGCCAGCAGCCAAGATAGTGGCCTTTCACCCCTCCACTTT. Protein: CASSQDSGLSPLHF.

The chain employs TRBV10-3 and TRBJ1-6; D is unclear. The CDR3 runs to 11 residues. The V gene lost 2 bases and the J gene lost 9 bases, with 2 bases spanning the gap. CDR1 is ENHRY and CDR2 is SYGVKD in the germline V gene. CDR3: CAISEGSPLHF. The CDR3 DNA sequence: TGTGCCATCAGTGAGGGTTCACCCCTCCACTTT.

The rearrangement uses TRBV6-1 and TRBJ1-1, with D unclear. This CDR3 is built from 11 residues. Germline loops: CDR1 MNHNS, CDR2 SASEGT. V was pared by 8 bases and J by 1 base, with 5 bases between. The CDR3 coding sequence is TGTGCCAGCGATCAGAACACTGAAGCTTTCTTT. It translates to CASDQNTEAFF.

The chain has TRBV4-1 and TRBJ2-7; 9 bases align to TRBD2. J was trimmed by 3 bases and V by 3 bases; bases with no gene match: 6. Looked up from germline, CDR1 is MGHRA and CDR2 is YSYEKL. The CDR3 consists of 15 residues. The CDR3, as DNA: TGCGCCAGCAGCCACTTTGGCGGGAGGGACTACGAGCAGTACTTC. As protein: CASSHFGGRDYEQYF.

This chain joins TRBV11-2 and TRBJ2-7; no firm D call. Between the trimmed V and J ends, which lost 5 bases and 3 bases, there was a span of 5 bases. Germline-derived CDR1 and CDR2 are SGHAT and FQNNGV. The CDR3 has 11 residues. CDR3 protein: CASSRSYEQYF. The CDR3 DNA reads TGTGCCAGCAGCCGAAGCTACGAGCAGTACTTC.

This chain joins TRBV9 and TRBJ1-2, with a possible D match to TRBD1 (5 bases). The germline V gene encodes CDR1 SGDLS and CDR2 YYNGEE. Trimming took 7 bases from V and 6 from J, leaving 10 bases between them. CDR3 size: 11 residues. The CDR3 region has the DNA TGTGCCAGCGAGACAGAGAATGGCTACACCTTC. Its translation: CASETENGYTF.

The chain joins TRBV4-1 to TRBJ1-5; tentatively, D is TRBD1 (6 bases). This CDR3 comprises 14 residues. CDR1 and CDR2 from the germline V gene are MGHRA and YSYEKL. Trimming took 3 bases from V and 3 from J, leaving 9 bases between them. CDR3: CASSHGGLNQPQHF. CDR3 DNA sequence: TGCGCCAGCAGCCATGGGGGGCTCAATCAGCCCCAGCATTTT.

CDR3 in DNA: TGTGCCAGCAGCTTAGCACAGGGCTACGAGCAGTACTTC. Residues: CASSLAQGYEQYF. The V and J genes are TRBV7-9 and TRBJ2-5, with TRBD1 as a possible D gene (6 bases). The end of the DNA aligns better with TRBJ2-7, so the J call may be wrong. The germline V gene has CDR1 SEHNR and CDR2 FQNEAQ (reference sequence). There are 13 residues in the CDR3.

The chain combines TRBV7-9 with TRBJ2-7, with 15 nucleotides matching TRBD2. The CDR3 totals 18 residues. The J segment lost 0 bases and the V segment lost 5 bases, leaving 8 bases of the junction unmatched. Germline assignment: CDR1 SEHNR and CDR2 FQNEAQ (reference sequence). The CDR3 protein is CASSPGLAGGESSYEQYF. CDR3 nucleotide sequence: TGTGCCAGCAGCCCGGGACTAGCGGGGGGCGAAAGCTCCTACGAGCAGTACTTC. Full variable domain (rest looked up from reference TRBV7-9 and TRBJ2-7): DTGVSQNPRHKITKRGQNVTFRCDPISEHNRLYWYRQTLGQGPEFLTYFQNEAQLEKSRLLSDRFSAERPKGSFSTLEIQRTEQGDSAMYLCASSPGLAGGESSYEQYFGPGTRLTVT.

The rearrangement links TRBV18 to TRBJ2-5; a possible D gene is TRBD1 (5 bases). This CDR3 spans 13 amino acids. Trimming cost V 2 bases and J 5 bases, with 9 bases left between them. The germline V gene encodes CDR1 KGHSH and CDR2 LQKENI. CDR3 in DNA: TGTGCCAGCTCACCAGCAGGGTTGGAGACCCAGTACTTC. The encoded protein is CASSPAGLETQYF.

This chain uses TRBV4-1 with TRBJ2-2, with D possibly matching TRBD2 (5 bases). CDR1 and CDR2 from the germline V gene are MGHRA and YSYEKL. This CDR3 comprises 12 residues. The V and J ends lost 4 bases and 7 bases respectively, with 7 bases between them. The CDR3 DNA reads TGCGCCAGCAGCCCCGGGAACGGGGAGCTGTTTTTT. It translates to CASSPGNGELFF.

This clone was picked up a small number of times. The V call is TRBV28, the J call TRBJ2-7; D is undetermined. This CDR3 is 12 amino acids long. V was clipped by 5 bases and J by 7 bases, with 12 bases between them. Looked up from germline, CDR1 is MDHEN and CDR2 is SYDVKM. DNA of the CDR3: TGTGCCAGCAGTCCTGGGCCGGATGAGCAGTACTTC. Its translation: CASSPGPDEQYF.

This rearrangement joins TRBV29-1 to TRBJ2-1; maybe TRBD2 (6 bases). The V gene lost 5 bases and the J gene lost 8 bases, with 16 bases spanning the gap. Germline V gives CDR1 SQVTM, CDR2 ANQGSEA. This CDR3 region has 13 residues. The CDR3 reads CSVRGKRAYEQFF. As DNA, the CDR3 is TGCAGCGTTCGGGGGAAAAGGGCCTATGAGCAGTTCTTC.

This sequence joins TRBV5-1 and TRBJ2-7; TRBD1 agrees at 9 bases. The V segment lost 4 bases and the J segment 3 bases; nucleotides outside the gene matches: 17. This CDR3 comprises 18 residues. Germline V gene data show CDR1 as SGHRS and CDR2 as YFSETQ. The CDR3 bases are TGCGCCAGCAGCCACGGATGGGGTACAGGGGGCCTTCTCTACGAGCAGTACTTC. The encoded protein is CASSHGWGTGGLLYEQYF.

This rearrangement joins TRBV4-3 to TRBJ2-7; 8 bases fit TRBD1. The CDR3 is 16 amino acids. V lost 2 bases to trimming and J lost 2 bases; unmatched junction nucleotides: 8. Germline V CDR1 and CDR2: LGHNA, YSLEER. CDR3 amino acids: CASSQSGTGETYEQYF. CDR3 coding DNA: TGCGCCAGCAGCCAATCCGGGACAGGAGAAACCTACGAGCAGTACTTC.

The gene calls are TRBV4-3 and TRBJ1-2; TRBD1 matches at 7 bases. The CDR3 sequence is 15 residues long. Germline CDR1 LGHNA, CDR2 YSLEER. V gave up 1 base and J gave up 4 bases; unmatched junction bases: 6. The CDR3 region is CASSQGRQGVYGYTF. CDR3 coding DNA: TGCGCCAGCAGCCAAGGGAGGCAGGGGGTCTATGGCTACACCTTC.

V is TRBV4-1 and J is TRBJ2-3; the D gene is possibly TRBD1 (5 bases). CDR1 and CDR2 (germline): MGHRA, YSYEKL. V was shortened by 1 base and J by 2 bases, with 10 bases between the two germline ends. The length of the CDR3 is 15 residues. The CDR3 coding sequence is TGCGCCAGCAGCCAAGGACAGAGATCCACAGATACGCAGTATTTT. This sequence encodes CASSQGQRSTDTQYF.

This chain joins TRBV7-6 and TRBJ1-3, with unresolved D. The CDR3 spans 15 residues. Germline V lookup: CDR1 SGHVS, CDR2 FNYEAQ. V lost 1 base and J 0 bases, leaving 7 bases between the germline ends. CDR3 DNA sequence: TGTGCCAGCAGCTTAGAGCCTAGCTCTGGAAACACCATATATTTT. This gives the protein CASSLEPSSGNTIYF. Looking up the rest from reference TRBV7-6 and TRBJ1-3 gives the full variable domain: GAGVSQSPRYKVTKRGQDVALRCDPISGHVSLYWYRQALGQGPEFLTYFNYEAQQDKSGLPNDRFSAERPEGSISTLTIQRTEQRDSAMYRCASSLEPSSGNTIYFGEGSWLTVV.

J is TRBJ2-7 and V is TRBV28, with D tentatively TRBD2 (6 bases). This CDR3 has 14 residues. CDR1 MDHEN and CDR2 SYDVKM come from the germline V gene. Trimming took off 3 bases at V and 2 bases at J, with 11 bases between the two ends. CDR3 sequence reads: CASSFNGSPYEQYF. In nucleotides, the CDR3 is TGTGCCAGCAGTTTTAACGGGAGTCCCTACGAGCAGTACTTC.

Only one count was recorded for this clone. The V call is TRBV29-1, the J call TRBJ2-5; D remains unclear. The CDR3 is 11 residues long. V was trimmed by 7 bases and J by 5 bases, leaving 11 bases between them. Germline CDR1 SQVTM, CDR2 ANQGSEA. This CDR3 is CSAGMVETQYF. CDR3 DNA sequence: TGCAGCGCCGGAATGGTGGAGACCCAGTACTTC.

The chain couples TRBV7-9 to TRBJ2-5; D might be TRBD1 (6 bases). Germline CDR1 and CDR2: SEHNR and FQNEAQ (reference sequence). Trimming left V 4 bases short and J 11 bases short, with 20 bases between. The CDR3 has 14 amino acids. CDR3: CASSSRDTTREQYF. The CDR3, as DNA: TGTGCCAGCAGCTCCAGGGACACCACAAGGGAGCAGTACTTC.

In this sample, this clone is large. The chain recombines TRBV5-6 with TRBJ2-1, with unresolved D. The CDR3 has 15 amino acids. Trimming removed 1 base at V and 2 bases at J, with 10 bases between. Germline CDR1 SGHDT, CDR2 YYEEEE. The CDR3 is CASSLRHDPYNEQFF. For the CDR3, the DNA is TGTGCCAGCAGCTTGCGACACGACCCCTACAATGAGCAGTTCTTC.

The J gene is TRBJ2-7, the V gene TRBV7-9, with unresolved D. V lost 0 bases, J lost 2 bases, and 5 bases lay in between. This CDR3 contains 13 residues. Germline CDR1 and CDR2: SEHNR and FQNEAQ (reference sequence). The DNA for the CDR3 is TGTGCCAGCAGCTTAGCCCCCCCCTACGAGCAGTACTTC. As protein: CASSLAPPYEQYF. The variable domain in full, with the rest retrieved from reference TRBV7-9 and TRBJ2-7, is DTGVSQNPRHKITKRGQNVTFRCDPISEHNRLYWYRQTLGQGPEFLTYFQNEAQLEKSRLLSDRFSAERPKGSFSTLEIQRTEQGDSAMYLCASSLAPPYEQYFGPGTRLTVT.

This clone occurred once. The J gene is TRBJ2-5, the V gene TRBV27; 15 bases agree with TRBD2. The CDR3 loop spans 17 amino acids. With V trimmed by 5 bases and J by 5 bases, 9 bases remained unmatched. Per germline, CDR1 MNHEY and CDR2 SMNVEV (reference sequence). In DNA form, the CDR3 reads TGTGCCAGCAGTCCGGGGACTAGCGGGGGGTTGGGGGAGACCCAGTACTTC. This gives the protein CASSPGTSGGLGETQYF.

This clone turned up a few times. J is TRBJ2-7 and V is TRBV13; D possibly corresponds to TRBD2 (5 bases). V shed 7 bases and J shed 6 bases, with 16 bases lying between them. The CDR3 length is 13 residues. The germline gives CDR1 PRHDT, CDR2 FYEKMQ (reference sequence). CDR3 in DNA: TGTGCCAGCAAGGTTGAGGGCGAGAGCGAGCAGTACTTC. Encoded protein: CASKVEGESEQYF.

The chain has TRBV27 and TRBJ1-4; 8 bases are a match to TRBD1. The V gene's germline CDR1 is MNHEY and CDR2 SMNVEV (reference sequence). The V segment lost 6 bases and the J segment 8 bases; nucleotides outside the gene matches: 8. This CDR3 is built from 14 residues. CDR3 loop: CASSPWTGSEKLFF. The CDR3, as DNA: TGTGCCAGCAGCCCTTGGACAGGGAGCGAAAAACTGTTTTTT.